Listed below are T cell receptor beta chains from one sample, sequenced in a study of response to subunit inactivated influenza vaccine. From the RT-PCR reads, TCRdb called clonotypes with MiXCR, one entry per CDR3 protein. The sample holds about 540,000 distinct CDR3 sequences; approximately 20% are singletons and the top ten take approximately 3%. These data also formed part of another study, on T cells expressing NK-cell markers.

Sequencing was performed on CD4+ T cells sorted from PBMCs, taken about 13 days after vaccination. These receptors all come from a man aged 50-59 years who received an inactivated influenza vaccine. CDR3s include the opening cysteine and the closing phenylalanine or tryptophan. Each record gives: V gene, CDR3 protein.

v_gene: TRBV12-3/TRBV12-4; CDR3aa: CASSKRQGRGQPQHF
v_gene: TRBV11-2; CDR3aa: CASRPSITGGPGEQYF
v_gene: TRBV4-1; CDR3aa: CASSRIQGNTDTQYF
v_gene: TRBV5-1; CDR3aa: CASRTGGLTDTQYF
v_gene: TRBV28; CDR3aa: CASSLSAGGATEQFF
v_gene: TRBV9; CDR3aa: CASSVSGTPDYNEQFF
v_gene: TRBV28; CDR3aa: CASSSRNRGRDYGYTF
v_gene: TRBV14; CDR3aa: CASTWGSNTGELFF
v_gene: TRBV29-1; CDR3aa: CSVEGFTDTQYF
v_gene: TRBV6-2/TRBV6-3; CDR3aa: CASSYIPGTEAFF
v_gene: TRBV18; CDR3aa: CASSPWPATSYNEQFF
v_gene: TRBV10-3; CDR3aa: CAISDLFSGSSYNEQFF
v_gene: TRBV5-1; CDR3aa: CASSSKGSGELFF
v_gene: TRBV5-8; CDR3aa: CASSRGQPNSPLHF
v_gene: TRBV5-1; CDR3aa: CASYRGQETQYF
v_gene: TRBV5-8; CDR3aa: CASSSTGTGHEKLFF
v_gene: TRBV7-2; CDR3aa: CASSPRGQDQPQHF
v_gene: TRBV20-1; CDR3aa: CTPRERGLAWELFF
v_gene: TRBV20-1; CDR3aa: CSAREGQGAWVNEQFF
v_gene: TRBV3-1; CDR3aa: CASSPGVSYNSPLHF
v_gene: TRBV7-9; CDR3aa: CASSPDGLATNEKLFF
v_gene: TRBV27; CDR3aa: CASRHGTGGAPRYNEQFF
v_gene: TRBV6-1; CDR3aa: CASSKGQGISYEQYF
v_gene: TRBV5-1; CDR3aa: CASSLGGTTLQETQYF
v_gene: TRBV12-3/TRBV12-4; CDR3aa: CASSPPRGKAFF
v_gene: TRBV7-6; CDR3aa: CASSRSGLKETQYF
v_gene: TRBV20-1; CDR3aa: CSGQDFLSSYNEQFF
v_gene: TRBV7-2; CDR3aa: CASSYRAESFF
v_gene: TRBV28; CDR3aa: CASSPTGSLSYEQYF
v_gene: TRBV12-3/TRBV12-4; CDR3aa: CASSFGRALGSYEQYF
v_gene: TRBV29-1; CDR3aa: CSVVGGLVNEQYF
v_gene: TRBV11-2; CDR3aa: CASSYRQGATYADTQYF
v_gene: TRBV11-2; CDR3aa: CASSASEPPYEQYF
v_gene: TRBV7-2; CDR3aa: CASSLGARGGDTQYF
v_gene: TRBV20-1; CDR3aa: CSASGLAGAYNEQFF
v_gene: TRBV24-1; CDR3aa: CATSDWTGYTQYF
v_gene: TRBV6-2/TRBV6-3; CDR3aa: CASGLGGTDTQYF
v_gene: TRBV5-5; CDR3aa: CASSWTGTANYGYTF
v_gene: TRBV5-1; CDR3aa: CASSLAMAVSYNEQFF
v_gene: TRBV28; CDR3aa: CASSLYGANEQFF